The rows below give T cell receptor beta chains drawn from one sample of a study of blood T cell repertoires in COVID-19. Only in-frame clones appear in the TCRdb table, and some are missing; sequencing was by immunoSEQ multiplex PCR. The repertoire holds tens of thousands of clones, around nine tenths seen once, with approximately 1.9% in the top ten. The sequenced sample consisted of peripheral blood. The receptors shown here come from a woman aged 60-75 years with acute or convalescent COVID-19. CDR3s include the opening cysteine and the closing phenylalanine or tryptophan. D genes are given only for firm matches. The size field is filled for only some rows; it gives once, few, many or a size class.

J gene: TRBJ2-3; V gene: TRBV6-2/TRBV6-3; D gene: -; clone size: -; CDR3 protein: CASSYSVHRPLESTDTQYF; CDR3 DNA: TGTGCCAGCAGTTACTCAGTTCATCGCCCATTAGAAAGCACAGATACGCAGTATTTT
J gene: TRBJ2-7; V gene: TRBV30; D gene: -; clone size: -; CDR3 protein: CAWTPPGGESYEQYF; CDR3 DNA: TGTGCCTGGACTCCTCCCGGGGGAGAATCCTACGAGCAGTACTTC
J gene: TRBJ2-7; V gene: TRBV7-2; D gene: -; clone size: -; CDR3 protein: CASSRSGEGEQYF; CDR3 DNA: TGTGCCAGCAGCCGCTCAGGGGAGGGCGAGCAGTACTTC
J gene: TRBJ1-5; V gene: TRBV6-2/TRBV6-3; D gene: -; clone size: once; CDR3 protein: CASSHTPSQPQHF; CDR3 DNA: TGTGCCAGCAGTCACACCCCCTCGCAGCCCCAGCATTTT
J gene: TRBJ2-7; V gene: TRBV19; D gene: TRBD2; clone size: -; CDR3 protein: CASSMSLRQPGLAGETYEQYF; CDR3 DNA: TGTGCCAGTAGTATGTCTCTCCGACAGCCGGGACTAGCGGGGGAAACCTACGAGCAGTACTTC
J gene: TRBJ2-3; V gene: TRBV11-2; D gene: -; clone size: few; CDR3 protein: CASSPGTSTDTQYF; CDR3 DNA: TGTGCCAGCAGCCCCGGGACTAGCACAGATACGCAGTATTTT
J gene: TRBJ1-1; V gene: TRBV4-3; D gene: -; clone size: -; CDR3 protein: CASSQDSWGQLNTEAFF; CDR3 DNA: TGCGCCAGCAGCCAAGATTCCTGGGGGCAGCTGAACACTGAAGCTTTCTTT
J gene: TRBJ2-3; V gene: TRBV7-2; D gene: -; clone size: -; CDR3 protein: CANYIADTQYF; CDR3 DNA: TGTGCCAACTACATCGCAGATACGCAGTATTTT
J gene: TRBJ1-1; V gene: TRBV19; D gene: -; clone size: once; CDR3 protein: CASSIGQLNTEAFF; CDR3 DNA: TGTGCCAGTAGTATCGGACAGCTGAACACTGAAGCTTTCTTT
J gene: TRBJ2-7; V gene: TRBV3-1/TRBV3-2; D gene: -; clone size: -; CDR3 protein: CASSQGHPEF; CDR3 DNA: TGTGCCAGCAGCCAGGGACACCCAGAGTTC
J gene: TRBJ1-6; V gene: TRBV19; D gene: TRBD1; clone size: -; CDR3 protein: CAAGAQGGGSPLHF; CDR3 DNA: TGTGCCGCGGGGGCACAGGGGGGGGGATCACCCCTCCACTTT
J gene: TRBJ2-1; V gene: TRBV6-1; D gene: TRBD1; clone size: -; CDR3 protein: CASSEGTGMNEQFF; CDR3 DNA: TGTGCCAGCAGTGAGGGGACAGGGATGAATGAGCAGTTCTTC
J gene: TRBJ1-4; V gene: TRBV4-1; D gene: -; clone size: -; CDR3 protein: CASSRVGTREKLFF; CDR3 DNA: TGCGCCAGCAGCCGGGTGGGGACTAGGGAAAAACTGTTTTTT
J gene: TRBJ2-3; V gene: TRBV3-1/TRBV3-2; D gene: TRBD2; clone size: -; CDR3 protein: CASSQEEWLAGPRTDTQYF; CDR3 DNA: TGTGCCAGCAGCCAAGAGGAGTGGCTAGCGGGGCCCCGCACAGATACGCAGTATTTT
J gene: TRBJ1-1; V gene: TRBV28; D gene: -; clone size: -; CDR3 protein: CASRPETPNTEAFF; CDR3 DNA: TGTGCCAGCAGGCCAGAGACTCCGAACACTGAAGCTTTCTTT
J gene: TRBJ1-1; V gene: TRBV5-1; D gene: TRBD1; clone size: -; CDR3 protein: CASSLEGQGGTEAFF; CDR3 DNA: TGCGCCAGCAGCTTGGAGGGACAGGGTGGCACTGAAGCTTTCTTT
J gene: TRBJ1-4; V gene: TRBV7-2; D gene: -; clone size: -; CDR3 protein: CASSEPRDGNEKLFF; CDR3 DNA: TGTGCCAGCAGCGAACCGCGGGACGGAAATGAAAAACTGTTTTTT
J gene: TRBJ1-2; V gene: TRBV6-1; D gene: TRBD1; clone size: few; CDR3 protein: CASSETGGDYGYTF; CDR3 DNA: TGTGCCAGCAGTGAGACAGGGGGGGACTATGGCTACACCTTC
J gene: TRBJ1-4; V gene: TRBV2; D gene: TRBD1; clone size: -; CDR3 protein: CASSSPGQGVEKLFF; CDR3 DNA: TGTGCCAGCAGTTCGCCGGGACAGGGGGTGGAAAAACTGTTTTTT
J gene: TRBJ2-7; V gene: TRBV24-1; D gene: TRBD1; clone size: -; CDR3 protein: CATSDSGTGRSYEQYF; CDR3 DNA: TGTGCCACCAGTGACTCCGGGACAGGAAGATCCTACGAGCAGTACTTC
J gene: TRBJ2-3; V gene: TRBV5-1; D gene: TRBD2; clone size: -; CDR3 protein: CATTSGGGTDTQYF; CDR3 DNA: TGCGCCACCACTAGCGGGGGAGGCACAGATACGCAGTATTTT
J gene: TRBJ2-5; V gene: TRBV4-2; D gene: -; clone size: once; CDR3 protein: CASSHRGETQYF; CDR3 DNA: TGTGCCAGCAGCCATAGGGGGGAGACCCAGTACTTC
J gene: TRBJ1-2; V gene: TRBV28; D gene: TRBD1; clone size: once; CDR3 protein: CASSQTGGGWYGYTF; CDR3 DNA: TGTGCCAGCAGTCAGACAGGGGGCGGTTGGTATGGCTACACCTTC
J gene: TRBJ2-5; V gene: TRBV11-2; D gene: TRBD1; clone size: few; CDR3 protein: CASSTRTGGARETQYF; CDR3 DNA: TGTGCCAGCAGCACCCGGACAGGGGGCGCGAGAGAGACCCAGTACTTC
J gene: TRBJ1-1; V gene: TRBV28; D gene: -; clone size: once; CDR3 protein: CAITRNTEAFF; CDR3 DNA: TGTGCCATCACCAGGAACACTGAAGCTTTCTTT
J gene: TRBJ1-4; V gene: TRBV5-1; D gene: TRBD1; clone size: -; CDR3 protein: CASSLATGAEKLFF; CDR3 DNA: TGCGCCAGCAGCTTGGCGACAGGGGCTGAAAAACTGTTTTTT
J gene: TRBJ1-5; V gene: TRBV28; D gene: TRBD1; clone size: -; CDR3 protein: CASSTGQGLFQPQHF; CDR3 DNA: TGTGCCAGCAGTACCGGACAGGGGTTGTTTCAGCCCCAGCATTTT
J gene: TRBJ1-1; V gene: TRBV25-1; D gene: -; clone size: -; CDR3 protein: CASSQSKGGNTEAFF; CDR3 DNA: TGTGCCAGCAGTCAATCGAAGGGAGGGAACACTGAAGCTTTCTTT
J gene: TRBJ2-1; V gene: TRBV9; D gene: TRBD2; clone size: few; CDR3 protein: CASSATSSSDEQFF; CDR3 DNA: TGTGCCAGCAGCGCGACTAGCAGTAGCGATGAGCAGTTCTTC
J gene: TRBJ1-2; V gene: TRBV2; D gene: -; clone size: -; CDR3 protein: CASSEGQVSGYTF; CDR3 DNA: TGTGCCAGCAGTGAAGGACAGGTCAGCGGCTACACCTTC
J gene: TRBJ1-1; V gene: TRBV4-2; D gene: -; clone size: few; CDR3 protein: CASSKNRVTNTEAFF; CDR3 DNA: TGTGCCAGCAGCAAGAACAGGGTTACGAACACTGAAGCTTTCTTT
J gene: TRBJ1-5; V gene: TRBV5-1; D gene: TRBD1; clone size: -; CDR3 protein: CASSEGQVFNQPQHF; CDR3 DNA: TGCGCCAGCAGCGAGGGACAGGTCTTCAATCAGCCCCAGCATTTT
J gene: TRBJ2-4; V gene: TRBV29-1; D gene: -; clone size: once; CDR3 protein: CSVVAGGAKNIQYF; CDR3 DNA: TGCAGCGTTGTGGCCGGCGGGGCCAAAAACATTCAGTACTTC
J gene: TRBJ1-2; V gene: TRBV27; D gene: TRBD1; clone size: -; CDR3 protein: CASSPPGGRGGYTF; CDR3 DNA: TGTGCCAGCAGTCCCCCAGGGGGCCGAGGCGGCTACACCTTC
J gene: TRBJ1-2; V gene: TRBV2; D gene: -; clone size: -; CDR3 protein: CASSEGAAGIDGYTF; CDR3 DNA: TGTGCCAGCAGTGAAGGGGCTGCAGGGATCGATGGCTACACCTTC
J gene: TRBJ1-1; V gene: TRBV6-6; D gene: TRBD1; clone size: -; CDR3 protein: CASSPGQGSWWDTEAFF; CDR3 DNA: TGTGCCAGCAGTCCCGGACAGGGTTCTTGGTGGGACACTGAAGCTTTCTTT
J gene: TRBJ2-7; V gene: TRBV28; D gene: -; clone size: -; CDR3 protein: CASSSPEGPNEQYF; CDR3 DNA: TGTGCCAGCAGTTCACCCGAGGGTCCCAACGAGCAGTACTTC
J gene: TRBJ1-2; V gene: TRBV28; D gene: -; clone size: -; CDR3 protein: CASSSPGVGGYTF; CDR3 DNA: TGTGCCAGCAGTTCCCCAGGGGTAGGCGGCTACACCTTC
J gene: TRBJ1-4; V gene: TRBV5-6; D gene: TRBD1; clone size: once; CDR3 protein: CASSLSRDSHNEKLFF; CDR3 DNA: TGTGCCAGCAGCTTGTCGAGGGACAGTCATAATGAAAAACTGTTTTTT
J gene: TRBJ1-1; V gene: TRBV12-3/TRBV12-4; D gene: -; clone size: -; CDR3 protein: CASSPDLNTEAFF; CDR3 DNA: TGTGCCAGCAGCCCTGACTTGAACACTGAAGCTTTCTTT
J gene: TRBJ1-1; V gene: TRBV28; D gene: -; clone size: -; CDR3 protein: CASSLGGRLNTEAFF; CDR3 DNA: TGTGCCAGCAGTTTAGGGGGCAGACTGAACACTGAAGCTTTCTTT
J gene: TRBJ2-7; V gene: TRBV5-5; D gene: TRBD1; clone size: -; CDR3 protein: CASSFGQGTFEQYF; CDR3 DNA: TGTGCCAGCAGCTTCGGACAGGGAACGTTCGAGCAGTACTTC
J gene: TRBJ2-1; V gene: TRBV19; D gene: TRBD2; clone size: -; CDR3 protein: CASSVNGGTYNEQFF; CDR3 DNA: TGTGCCAGTTCAGTTAACGGGGGGACCTACAATGAGCAGTTCTTC
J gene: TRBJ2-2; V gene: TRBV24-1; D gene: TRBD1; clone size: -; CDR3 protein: CATSAGLRDRVTGELFF; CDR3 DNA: TGTGCCACCAGTGCAGGTTTACGGGACAGGGTCACCGGGGAGCTGTTTTTT
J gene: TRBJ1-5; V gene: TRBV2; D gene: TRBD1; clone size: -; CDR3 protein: CASIGDRANQPQHF; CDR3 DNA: TGTGCCAGCATTGGGGACAGGGCGAATCAGCCCCAGCATTTT
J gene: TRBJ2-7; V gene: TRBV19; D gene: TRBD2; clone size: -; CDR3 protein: CASSGGDYSYEQYF; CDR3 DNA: TGTGCCAGTAGTGGTGGGGACTACTCCTACGAGCAGTACTTC
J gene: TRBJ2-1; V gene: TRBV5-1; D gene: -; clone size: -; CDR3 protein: CASYGGDGRNEQFF; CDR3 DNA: TGCGCCAGCTACGGCGGGGACGGACGCAATGAGCAGTTCTTC